Each of the 27 T cell receptor beta chains below was sequenced from the same sample in a study of blood T cells in healthy people across ages. A second roughly 6 to 12 cycle PCR used barcoded and J-beta primers. TCRdb re-called the 5' RACE reads through MiXCR, storing one row per CDR3 protein. The sample has fewer than 1,000,000 distinct CDR3 sequences; about 42% are singletons. The sequenced material came from blood. The source of these receptors is a man older than 75 in good health.

The chain combines TRBV5-1 with TRBJ2-1; 12 nucleotides align to TRBD2. The DNA end is a closer match to TRBJ2-7, so the J assignment may be wrong. This CDR3 has 15 amino acids. Germline V lookup: CDR1 SGHRS, CDR2 YFSETQ. CDR3 loop: CASSSLAGGINEQYF. In DNA form, the CDR3 reads TGCGCCAGCAGCTCCCTAGCGGGAGGGATCAATGAGCAGTACTTC.

This clonotype was detected only a few times. This chain connects TRBV11-3 to TRBJ2-1; unclear D gene. The end of the DNA aligns better with TRBJ2-7, so the J call may be wrong. Germline CDR1 reads SGHNT; CDR2 reads YENEEA. The length of the CDR3 is 13 residues. The CDR3 loop is CASSPTRHNEQYF. DNA of the CDR3: TGTGCCAGCAGCCCGACTCGTCACAATGAGCAGTACTTC.

This clonotype was seen ten or more times. The chain couples TRBV10-3 to TRBJ2-4; 10 bases match TRBD1. Losses at the gene ends were 4 bases for V and 12 bases for J; bases not matched to a gene: 9. The CDR3 spans 14 residues. Germline CDR1 and CDR2: ENHRY and SYGVKD. CDR3 DNA sequence: TGTGCCATCAGTGTCTCTGAGACAGGGGGCTCTCAGTACTTC. Amino acid sequence: CAISVSETGGSQYF.

This clonotype was seen only a few times. The gene calls are TRBV5-1 and TRBJ2-3; D is uncertain. The CDR3 consists of 15 residues. V dropped 3 bases and J dropped 2 bases, with 13 bases sitting between them. Germline assignment: CDR1 SGHRS and CDR2 YFSETQ. CDR3: CASSSDWGPTDTQYF. The CDR3 nucleotides read TGCGCCAGCAGCTCCGACTGGGGTCCCACAGATACGCAGTATTTT.

DNA of the CDR3: TGTGCCAGCAGCTCCAGGGGGGGAGTGGGAGTCACCCCCAATGAGCAGTTCTTC. It is translated as CASSSRGGVGVTPNEQFF. The rearrangement links TRBV11-3 to TRBJ2-1; D tentatively reads TRBD1 or TRBD2 (7 bases each). With 4 bases removed from V and 6 bases from J, the gap between germline ends came to 25 bases. The CDR3 runs to 18 residues. Germline V gives CDR1 SGHNT, CDR2 YENEEA.

The genes are TRBV11-3 and TRBJ2-5; 10 positions match TRBD2. The CDR3 spans 16 residues. Germline loops: CDR1 SGHNT, CDR2 YENEEA. The V gene end was trimmed by 3 bases and the J gene end by 0 bases; junction bases not matched to a gene: 4. CDR3 residues: CASSFQAGGYQETQYF. Written as DNA, the CDR3 is TGTGCCAGCAGCTTTCAAGCGGGGGGGTACCAAGAGACCCAGTACTTC.

This clonotype was detected only once. The chain combines TRBV5-1 with TRBJ2-1; no clear D. The CDR3 contains 15 residues. V gave up 0 bases and J gave up 6 bases, with 13 bases separating them. CDR1 and CDR2 (germline): SGHRS, YFSETQ. This CDR3 is CASSLARTQANEQFF. CDR3 DNA sequence: TGCGCCAGCAGCTTGGCCAGGACCCAAGCCAATGAGCAGTTCTTC.

V and J are TRBV27 and TRBJ2-1; the match to TRBD2 covers 10 bases. TRBJ2-7 explains the end of the DNA better; the J call may be wrong. The length of the CDR3 is 17 residues. The germline gives CDR1 MNHEY, CDR2 SMNVEV (reference sequence). CDR3 nucleotides: TGTGCCAGCAGTACCTCAGCGGGAGGGCCGTCCTACAATGAGCAGTACTTC. It encodes CASSTSAGGPSYNEQYF.

This clonotype was counted a few times. The chain recombines TRBV18 with TRBJ2-2; D is possibly TRBD1 (6 bases). The V gene lost 3 bases and the J gene lost 1 base, with 15 bases spanning the gap. There are 17 residues in the CDR3. Germline V gene sequence: CDR1 KGHSH, CDR2 LQKENI. The CDR3 sequence: CASSPNQWTENTGELFF. Here the CDR3 DNA reads TGTGCCAGCTCACCTAACCAGTGGACAGAGAACACCGGGGAGCTGTTTTTT.

V and J are TRBV20-1 and TRBJ1-5; D not resolved. The CDR3 consists of 14 residues. The V end lost 4 bases, the J end lost 1 base, and 11 bases lay between the germline ends. Germline CDR1 DFQATT, CDR2 SNEGSKA (reference sequence). CDR3 protein: CSANRRESNQPQHF. CDR3 sequence (DNA): TGCAGTGCTAACCGTAGAGAGAGCAATCAGCCCCAGCATTTT.

This sequence joins TRBV7-2 and TRBJ2-1, with 8 positions matching TRBD2. Trimming at V came to 1 base and at J to 8 bases, leaving 4 bases not matched to a gene. Germline CDR1 reads SGHTA; CDR2 reads FQGNSA. The CDR3 has 14 amino acids. In nucleotides, the CDR3 is TGTGCCAGCAGCTTAGTTCTGACTAGCGATGAGCAGTTCTTC. Protein sequence: CASSLVLTSDEQFF.

The chain combines TRBV28 with TRBJ1-5, with 9 bases matching TRBD1. Germline loops: CDR1 MDHEN, CDR2 SYDVKM. CDR3 length equals 17 residues. The V gene end was trimmed by 5 bases and the J gene end by 0 bases; junction bases not matched to a gene: 8. The DNA of the CDR3 is TGTGCCAGCAGTGGGACAGGGTATTCGTATAGCAATCAGCCCCAGCATTTT. As protein: CASSGTGYSYSNQPQHF.

This clonotype occurred once. V usage is TRBV9 and J usage is TRBJ2-5; 7 bases line up with TRBD1. CDR1 and CDR2 from the germline V gene are SGDLS and YYNGEE. The CDR3 is made up of 13 amino acids. J was trimmed by 5 bases and V by 1 base; bases with no gene match: 2. The CDR3 region has the DNA TGTGCCAGCAGCGTAAGACAGGGTGAGACCCAGTACTTC. It yields the protein CASSVRQGETQYF.

The chain uses TRBV4-3 and TRBJ2-7; TRBD2 agrees at 8 bases. The CDR3 sequence is 15 residues long. J lost 3 bases, V lost 0 bases, and 4 bases had no gene match. Germline loops: CDR1 LGHNA, CDR2 YSLEER. This CDR3 reads CASSQEGLDNYEQYF. The CDR3 DNA sequence: TGCGCCAGCAGCCAAGAGGGACTAGACAACTACGAGCAGTACTTC.

V usage is TRBV6-2 or TRBV6-3 and J usage is TRBJ2-7; TRBD2 matches 11 bases. CDR3 size: 17 residues. Trimming at V came to 7 bases and at J to 5 bases, leaving 16 bases not matched to a gene. CDR1 MNHEY and CDR2 SVGEGT come from the germline V gene. In nucleotides, the CDR3 is TGTGCCAGCACCCCGACTAGCGGGGTTGTGTTCTTCCACGAGCAGTACTTC. Translation gives CASTPTSGVVFFHEQYF.

J is TRBJ2-7 and V is TRBV28; D tentatively fits TRBD1 or TRBD2 (5 bases each). Germline V gene lookup returns CDR1 MDHEN and CDR2 SYDVKM. V shed 7 bases and J shed 3 bases, with 16 bases lying between them. The CDR3 is 14 residues long. CDR3 nucleotide sequence: TGTGCCAGCACTCGGTCCGGGACGGTCTACGAGCAGTACTTC. It specifies CASTRSGTVYEQYF.

The DNA of the CDR3 is TGTGCCAGTAGTCGACAGGGGGACCTCTATGGCTACACCTTC. This gives the protein CASSRQGDLYGYTF. V gene TRBV19 combines with J gene TRBJ1-2; 9 nucleotides agree with TRBD1. The CDR3 runs 14 residues. The germline gives CDR1 LNHDA, CDR2 SQIVND (reference sequence). Trimming at V came to 5 bases and at J to 4 bases, leaving 5 bases not matched to a gene.

The V and J genes are TRBV4-3 and TRBJ1-6; no definite D call. V lost 0 bases to trimming and J lost 10 bases, with 10 bases between them. Germline assignment: CDR1 LGHNA and CDR2 YSLEER. CDR3 length: 14 amino acids. CDR3 region: CASSQDYRRSPLHF. As DNA, the CDR3 is TGCGCCAGCAGCCAAGATTATCGGCGCTCACCCCTCCACTTT.

The V gene is TRBV20-1, the J gene TRBJ2-1; weak D call: TRBD2 (5 bases). With the DNA end fitting TRBJ2-7 better, the J assignment may be wrong. Germline CDR1 reads DFQATT; CDR2 reads SNEGSKA (reference sequence). The length of the CDR3 is 14 residues. The CDR3 DNA follows: TGCAGTGCTAAAGGCCTGGACTCCTACAGTGAGCAGTACTTC. As protein: CSAKGLDSYSEQYF.

CDR3 region: CASSEDGRGVAFF. In nucleotides, the CDR3 is TGTGCCAGTAGCGAGGACGGCAGAGGGGTAGCTTTCTTT. The rearrangement joins TRBV19 to TRBJ1-1; TRBD1 is a possible D gene (5 bases). There are 13 residues in the CDR3. The germline V gene has CDR1 LNHDA and CDR2 SQIVND (reference sequence). With 6 bases removed from V and 10 bases from J, the gap between germline ends came to 18 bases.

The chain couples TRBV2 to TRBJ2-3; the D gene could be TRBD1 or TRBD2 (5 bases each). The germline CDR1 and CDR2 sequences are SNHLY and FYNNEI. The V end was cut by 8 bases, the J end by 2 bases, with 20 bases between. The length of the CDR3 is 16 residues. The CDR3 nucleotides read TGTGCCAGCCTCGATCTGGGACGGCTCCCCACAGATACGCAGTATTTT. Its translation: CASLDLGRLPTDTQYF.

This clonotype was counted many times. The rearrangement links TRBV20-1 to TRBJ2-1; 10 nucleotides align to TRBD2. The CDR3 sequence is 12 residues long. The germline V gene has CDR1 DFQATT and CDR2 SNEGSKA (reference sequence). V trimming: 5 bases; J trimming: 8 bases; junction bases outside the gene matches: 3. CDR3 coding DNA: TGCAGTGCTGGGACTAGCGAAGATGAGCAGTTCTTC. The encoded protein is CSAGTSEDEQFF.

The chain joins TRBV6-5 to TRBJ1-2, with D possibly matching TRBD1 (6 bases). Germline V gene data show CDR1 as MNHEY and CDR2 as SVGAGI. Trimming stripped 6 bases from V and 8 bases from J, with 16 bases between. This CDR3 has 13 amino acids. In nucleotides, the CDR3 is TGTGCCAGCAGCCGCGACAGGCTAGGGGGCTACACCTTC. Residues: CASSRDRLGGYTF.

This rearrangement joins TRBV6-6 to TRBJ2-1, with a possible D match to TRBD2 (5 bases). Between the trimmed V and J ends, which lost 6 bases and 7 bases, there was a span of 16 bases. This CDR3 has 14 residues. The germline gives CDR1 MNHNY, CDR2 SVGAGI (reference sequence). The CDR3 nucleotides read TGTGCCAGCAGGCTTGGACTGTTTTCGAATGAGCAGTTCTTC. Residues: CASRLGLFSNEQFF.

This clonotype was seen a few times. The chain has TRBV28 and TRBJ2-3; TRBD1 or TRBD2 may be the D gene (5 bases each). V lost 6 bases to trimming and J lost 3 bases, with 13 bases between them. The CDR3 covers 14 residues. Germline V lookup: CDR1 MDHEN, CDR2 SYDVKM. DNA for the CDR3: TGTGCCAGCAGACGGGACCCCAGGACAGATACGCAGTATTTT. Translating gives CASRRDPRTDTQYF.

V usage is TRBV7-3 and J usage is TRBJ2-2; 10 positions match TRBD2. V trimming: 2 bases; J trimming: 4 bases; junction bases outside the gene matches: 7. The CDR3 loop spans 17 amino acids. Germline V gives CDR1 SGHTA, CDR2 FQGTGA. CDR3 amino acids: CASSLSSGSSGTGELFF. For the CDR3, the DNA is TGTGCCAGCAGCTTATCTAGCGGGAGTAGCGGCACCGGGGAGCTGTTTTTT.

This clonotype was recorded at least ten times. V usage is TRBV12-3 or TRBV12-4 and J usage is TRBJ2-1; TRBD1 matches at 10 bases. The CDR3 has 13 amino acids. V lost 5 bases to trimming and J lost 14 bases; unmatched junction nucleotides: 9. CDR3 bases: TGTGCCAGCAGTCCTGCCGAAGGGACAGGGGAGTTCTTC. Its protein is CASSPAEGTGEFF.